This T cell receptor beta chain was recorded in a study of long-term antiretroviral therapy in people with HIV. Study-level results: At every time point, clones expanded before ART dominated the repertoire.

Researchers report immunoSEQ v3.0 was run at survey level. Sequenced by immunoSEQ multiplex PCR; TCRdb stores in-frame clones only, minus some. Among tens of thousands of clones listed, 85% were seen once. With regard to this clone: Antigen: not known.

Every specimen provided roughly 1-10 million cryopreserved PBMC before DNA extraction took place. CDR1 and CDR2 (germline): SQVTM, ANQGSEA. The CDR3 covers 15 residues. J lost 2 bases, V lost 5 bases, and 6 bases had no gene match. This receptor was obtained from a man aged 18 to 35 with HIV. The starting material was unsorted PBMCs, obtained roughly 3.3 years after starting antiretroviral therapy. This chain connects TRBV29-1 to TRBJ2-1; TRBD2 agrees at 10 bases. Here the CDR3 DNA reads TGCAGCGTTACCGAGCGGGGGGGCACCTACAATGAGCAGTTCTTC. Amino acid sequence: CSVTERGGTYNEQFF.